This T cell receptor (beta chain) was retrieved from a study of blood T cell repertoires in COVID-19 (dated by TCRdb to 2018 to 2020). Notes on the research overall: Collaborator samples came from the United States, Italy and Spain and covered acute and convalescent phases of COVID-19. The material from the prospective study consisted of cDNA or gDNA derived from T cells, B-cell-depleted T cells, or PBMCs. Deeply sampled blood TCRbeta repertoires from subjects exposed to, actively infected with, or recovered from COVID-19 were included in the dataset. The repertoires were released in a freely available public database meant as a resource for research on the immune response to SARS-CoV-2. Samples were obtained from the ongoing ImmuneRACE study (first 160 participants) and from some 1,200 subjects provided by 6 global collaborators. A de-identified subject ID, COVID-19 status, age in years and sex were almost always included in the sample metadata. Where available, HLA class I and class II types were obtained from metadata supplied by the sample provider rather than from assay-based typing. What the research found in general, with its limitations: How much clinical and demographic metadata was included differed by source and by participant, and the metadata was provided uncurated.

Whole blood was collected in K2EDTA tubes by collaborating institutions according to the institutions' own protocols. For TCRbeta analysis, collaborator samples were shipped as frozen whole blood, as isolated PBMCs, or as DNA extracted from either sample type. The immunoSEQ Assay, a bias-controlled multiplex PCR, was used to amplify TCRbeta CDR3 regions from genomic DNA. Under the source paper's analysis protocol: The number of nucleated cells in each sample was estimated by amplification of reference gene primers within the assay. To quantify the absolute abundance of each unique TCRbeta CDR3 rearrangement, sequence reads were collapsed and filtered. Productive Simpson clonality was computed per sample as the square root of Simpson's diversity index over productive rearrangements. The table comes from immuneACCESS by way of TCRdb, which keeps in-frame sequences with V and J called. Part of the clones is missing from these tables; in studies checked, under half for an unresolved V gene and the rest for unknown reasons. Clone size and V and J calls were adopted from that table, with D and trimming inferred from the DNA. This sample comprises 250,000 or so clones, roughly 80% of them detected only once. The top ten hold around 3.4% of the sample.

The junction shows trimming of 4 bases on V and 0 bases on J, plus 9 bases between the germline ends. From the cysteine up to the phenylalanine, the CDR3 has a length of 13 residues. Only the CDR3 region is kept as DNA, spanning 39 bases read in frame from base 1. CDR1 is given as SQVTM and CDR2 as ANQGSEA, both from the germline V gene. As for this clone: The specificity of this receptor is unknown. Qualities for individual bases were not recorded, and no much larger clone is one base off. Other DNA sequences in this specimen translate into the identical CDR3.

The chain couples TRBV29-1 to TRBJ1-1; 6 matching bases give a weak D call of TRBD1. This TCR came from a woman younger than 35 with acute or convalescent COVID-19. Material for sequencing was peripheral blood. The DNA sequence is as follows: TGCAGCGTTGCGGACAGCTTGAACACTGAAGCTTTCTTT. Its protein is CSVADSLNTEAFF.